Each of the 2 T cell receptor beta chains below was sequenced from the same sample in a study of T cell repertoires in cytomegalovirus infection. Each CDR3 protein gets one entry after TCRdb re-called the reads with MiXCR. The table records 200,000 to 250,000 distinct CDR3 sequences, 6.5% of them present only once. Sequenced input: PBMCs. These receptors came from a human donor in good health (CMV status not recorded). Some clones in this sample may be carry-over from other donors' samples.

In its sample, this clonotype was seen many times. CDR3 bases: TGTGCCAGCAGCCCCGAACGTGGGGTCCCAAGGGAAGCTTTCTTT. The encoded protein is CASSPERGVPREAFF. This chain uses TRBV7-8 with TRBJ1-1; unclear D gene. This CDR3 spans 15 amino acids. The V end was cut by 5 bases, the J end by 8 bases, with 21 bases between. Per germline, CDR1 SGHVS and CDR2 FQNEAQ.

The genes are TRBV11-2 and TRBJ1-1; 9 nucleotides align to TRBD1. Germline lookup yields CDR1 SGHAT and CDR2 FQNNGV. The length of the CDR3 is 14 residues. V shed 5 bases and J 5 bases; nucleotides not matched to a gene: 6. The CDR3 sequence: CASSGDRVGTEAFF. In nucleotides, the CDR3 is TGTGCCAGCAGCGGGGACAGGGTTGGGACTGAAGCTTTCTTT.